These 3 T cell receptor beta chains were sequenced from one sample in a study of blood T cell repertoires in COVID-19. This table comes from immunoSEQ multiplex PCR, and its TCRdb copy is limited to in-frame clones, with some not included. The sample has about 220,000 clones; approximately 80% are singletons. Sequencing used peripheral blood. The receptor set was obtained from a human donor in a cohort sampled during active COVID-19.

The CDR3 is CASTIDRGRAGELFF. DNA for the CDR3: TGTGCCAGTACCATTGACAGGGGGCGAGCCGGGGAGCTGTTTTTT. The rearrangement joins TRBV19 to TRBJ2-2; TRBD1 matches at 10 bases. Germline-derived CDR1 and CDR2 are LNHDA and SQIVND (reference sequence). Trimming removed 7 bases from V and 6 bases from J; junction bases left unmatched: 8. CDR3 size: 15 residues.

CDR3 in DNA: TGTGCCAGCAGCTTAGTGCTAGCGGGGGGAGGCGAGACCCAGTACTTC. This gives the protein CASSLVLAGGGETQYF. This sequence joins TRBV7-2 and TRBJ2-5; TRBD2 matches at 11 bases. Trimming at V came to 1 base and at J to 5 bases, leaving 6 bases not matched to a gene. This CDR3 has 16 residues. In germline, CDR1 is SGHTA, CDR2 FQGNSA.

J is TRBJ1-1 and V is TRBV25-1; maybe TRBD1 (5 bases). Per the germline V gene, CDR1 is MGHDK and CDR2 is SYGVNS. The CDR3 runs 14 residues. V lost 3 bases and J 3 bases, leaving 11 bases between the germline ends. The DNA of the CDR3 is TGTGCCAGCAGTGATGGGGCGGGGGACACTGAAGCTTTCTTT. Translation gives CASSDGAGDTEAFF.